This TCR beta chain was obtained from a study of blood T cells in healthy people across ages. Findings and caveats of the study: Higher naive T cell percentage went strongly together with higher TCR beta diversity.

Remarks on this clonotype: The antigen is unknown.

V trimming: 3 bases; J trimming: 7 bases; junction bases outside the gene matches: 8. Germline V lookup: CDR1 PRHDT, CDR2 FYEKMQ (reference sequence). The CDR3 loop spans 17 amino acids. For the second PCR, which ran for about 7 to 12 cycles, a sample-barcoded 5' primer and a J-beta primer mix were used. A 12-random-nucleotide template-switch adaptor tagged each cDNA molecule. Each CDR3 protein gets one entry after TCRdb re-called the 5' RACE reads with MiXCR. This sample has about a million distinct CDR3 sequences, with 45% to 60% found just once. Samples each yielded at least 5.5 micrograms of total RNA.

This sequence joins TRBV13 and TRBJ2-3, with 15 bases matching TRBD2. The sequenced sample consisted of blood. The receptor's source is a woman aged 55 to 70 in good health. The CDR3 region has the DNA TGTGCCAGCAGCTTCGGACTAGCGGGAGGGCCGGATCATACGCAGTATTTT. Its protein is CASSFGLAGGPDHTQYF.